The clone carrying this T cell receptor beta chain showed up just a few times. The CDR3 is 16 amino acids. The ends lost 4 bases at V and 5 bases at J; junction bases unmatched: 8. The sample is drawn from a study of blood T cells in healthy people across ages. Primed by a sample-barcoded 5' primer and a J-beta primer mix, a second PCR proceeded for about 6 to 11 cycles. Using its own MiXCR run on the 5' RACE reads, TCRdb lists one record per CDR3 protein. The sample contains 900,000 to 950,000 distinct CDR3 sequences, 29% of which appear only once. In addition, the sample was reused for a study of T cells of mothers and their children.

J is TRBJ1-6 and V is TRBV12-3 or TRBV12-4; 7 nucleotides agree with TRBD1. This receptor was identified in a woman in her thirties or forties in good health. Material for sequencing was blood. CDR3 coding DNA: TGTGCCAGCAGTTCCGTTACAGGGGTAAATAATTCACCCCTCCACTTT. Residues: CASSSVTGVNNSPLHF.